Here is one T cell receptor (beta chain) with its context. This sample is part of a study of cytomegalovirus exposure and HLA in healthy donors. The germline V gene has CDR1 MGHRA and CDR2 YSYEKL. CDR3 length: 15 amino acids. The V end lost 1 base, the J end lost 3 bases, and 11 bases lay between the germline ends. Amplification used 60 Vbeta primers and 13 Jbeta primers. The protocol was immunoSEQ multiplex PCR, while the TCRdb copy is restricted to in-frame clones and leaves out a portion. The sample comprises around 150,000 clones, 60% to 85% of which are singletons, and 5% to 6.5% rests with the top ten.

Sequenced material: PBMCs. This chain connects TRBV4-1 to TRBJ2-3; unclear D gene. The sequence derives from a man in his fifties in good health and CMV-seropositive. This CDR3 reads CASSQGVSLTDTQYF. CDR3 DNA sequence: TGCGCCAGCAGCCAAGGCGTTAGTTTGACAGATACGCAGTATTTT.